The rows below give T cell receptor beta chains drawn from one sample of a study of memory CD4+ T cells and cytomegalovirus serostatus. Using immunoSEQ multiplex PCR, the repertoire was profiled, and TCRdb retains in-frame clones only, with some absent. The sample yields about 27,000 clones, 76% seen once. Sequencing used memory CD4+ T cells from blood. These TCRs come from an adult in good health and CMV-seronegative. CDR3s include the opening cysteine and the closing phenylalanine or tryptophan. A D gene is named only where the DNA matches it firmly. Expanded clones are given a class, and other clones once, few, many or no size at all.

abundance,j_gene,v_gene,d_gene,CDR3aa,CDR3nt
NA,TRBJ2-2,TRBV18,NA,CASSPGTGELFF,TGTGCCAGCTCACCAGGGACCGGGGAGCTGTTTTTT
once,TRBJ2-7,TRBV7-8,NA,CASSSSRGVSSYEQYF,TGTGCCAGCAGCTCGTCAAGGGGGGTCAGCTCCTACGAGCAGTACTTC
NA,TRBJ1-5,TRBV19,TRBD1,CASSTHGQGLSNQPQHF,TGTGCCAGTAGTACTCACGGACAGGGCCTTTCCAATCAGCCCCAGCATTTT
NA,TRBJ1-4,TRBV7-2,TRBD1,CASSLARTGVEKLFF,TGTGCCAGCAGCTTAGCGCGGACAGGGGTTGAAAAACTGTTTTTT
NA,TRBJ2-7,TRBV5-4,TRBD2,CASSLFTSGTHEQYF,TGTGCCAGCAGCTTGTTTACTAGCGGGACCCACGAGCAGTACTTC
NA,TRBJ1-6,TRBV7-9,NA,CASSTLENSPLHF,TGTGCCAGCAGCACCTTAGAGAATTCACCCCTCCACTTT
few,TRBJ1-1,TRBV11-2,NA,CASSAVQGSTEAFF,TGTGCCAGCAGCGCCGTTCAGGGGTCGACGGAAGCTTTCTTT
NA,TRBJ2-6,TRBV5-1,TRBD2,CASSLTGGSGANVLTF,TGCGCCAGCAGCTTGACGGGGGGCTCTGGGGCCAACGTCCTGACTTTC
NA,TRBJ1-4,TRBV19,TRBD1,CASSSRQGATNEKLFF,TGTGCCAGTAGTTCTCGGCAGGGGGCAACTAATGAAAAACTGTTTTTT
once,TRBJ2-5,TRBV7-2,NA,CASSLAGGPTGGEQYF,TGTGCCAGCAGCTTAGCGGGGGGCCCCACCGGTGGGGAGCAGTACTTC
few,TRBJ1-2,TRBV27,NA,CASSKGEMTGYTF,TGTGCCAGCAGTAAGGGGGAAATGACGGGCTACACCTTC
NA,TRBJ2-7,TRBV10-3,NA,CAISDRASYEQYF,TGTGCCATCAGTGACAGGGCCTCCTACGAGCAGTACTTC
NA,TRBJ1-5,TRBV6-1,NA,CACSGASSNQPQHF,TGTGCCTGCTCGGGGGCCAGTAGCAATCAGCCCCAGCATTTT
NA,TRBJ2-1,TRBV6-1,TRBD2,CASSEILAAYNEQFF,TGTGCCAGCAGTGAAATCCTAGCGGCCTACAATGAGCAGTTCTTC
NA,TRBJ2-1,TRBV5-1,TRBD1,CASSEGQALEQFF,TGCGCCAGCAGCGAGGGACAGGCCCTCGAGCAGTTCTTC
NA,TRBJ2-7,TRBV2,TRBD1,CASSVRPTGELYEQYF,TGTGCCAGCAGTGTCCGTCCGACAGGGGAGCTCTACGAGCAGTACTTC
once,TRBJ2-7,TRBV7-9,NA,CASSPSHPYEQYF,TGTGCCAGCAGCCCTAGCCATCCCTACGAGCAGTACTTC
few,TRBJ1-3,TRBV19,NA,CASSSDGPGGNTIYF,TGTGCCAGTAGTTCGGACGGTCCCGGTGGAAACACCATATATTTT
NA,TRBJ2-3,TRBV7-2,NA,CASSLLQGSAQYF,TGTGCCAGCAGCTTACTACAGGGTTCTGCGCAGTATTTT
NA,TRBJ2-7,TRBV6-1,NA,CASRGPKAYEQYF,TGTGCCAGCAGGGGACCCAAAGCCTACGAGCAGTACTTC
NA,TRBJ1-1,TRBV5-1,NA,CASSLATWGNTEAFF,TGCGCCAGCAGCTTGGCGACCTGGGGGAACACTGAAGCTTTCTTT
NA,TRBJ1-5,TRBV28,NA,CASSFRRRPDQPQHF,TGTGCCAGCAGTTTCAGACGGCGGCCAGATCAGCCCCAGCATTTT
NA,TRBJ1-2,TRBV19,NA,CASSPMDSYGYTF,TGTGCCAGTAGTCCGATGGACAGCTATGGCTACACCTTC
NA,TRBJ2-1,TRBV28,NA,CASSRDYYNEQFF,TGTGCCAGCAGCCGAGACTATTACAATGAGCAGTTCTTC
NA,TRBJ1-2,TRBV10-3,TRBD1,CAISEHIGTGTYGYTF,TGTGCCATCAGTGAGCATATCGGGACAGGGACGTATGGCTACACCTTC
NA,TRBJ1-2,TRBV11-2,NA,CASSSHTTDNYGYTF,TGTGCCAGCAGCTCCCATACGACAGATAACTATGGCTACACCTTC
NA,TRBJ2-7,TRBV18,NA,CASSPGQPGGEQYF,TGTGCCAGCTCACCAGGACAGCCCGGGGGCGAGCAGTACTTC
NA,TRBJ2-3,TRBV7-9,TRBD2,CASSYRTSGQTDTQYF,TGTGCCAGCAGCTACCGGACTAGCGGGCAAACAGATACGCAGTATTTT
NA,TRBJ2-6,TRBV5-1,NA,CASSQEGAGANVLTF,TGCGCCAGCAGCCAGGAGGGCGCGGGGGCCAACGTCCTGACTTTC
NA,TRBJ2-3,TRBV7-9,NA,CASSSSVTDTQYF,TGTGCCAGCAGCTCCTCGGTGACAGATACGCAGTATTTT
medium-sized,TRBJ2-2,TRBV6-5,NA,CASRLETNTGELFF,TGTGCCAGTAGACTCGAGACGAACACCGGGGAGCTGTTTTTT
NA,TRBJ2-1,TRBV7-2,NA,CASSLPGSSYNEQFF,TGTGCCAGCAGCTTACCCGGCTCCTCCTACAATGAGCAGTTCTTC
once,TRBJ1-1,TRBV6-6,TRBD1,CAGDRGLNTEAFF,TGTGCCGGAGACAGGGGGTTGAACACTGAAGCTTTCTTT
few,TRBJ2-5,TRBV9,NA,CASSDRGGSQETQYF,TGTGCCAGCAGCGACAGGGGGGGGTCCCAAGAGACCCAGTACTTC
NA,TRBJ1-1,TRBV6-5,NA,CASSYRSLSLNTEAFF,TGTGCCAGCAGTTACCGTTCCTTATCCTTGAACACTGAAGCTTTCTTT
NA,TRBJ1-5,TRBV19,NA,CASSITGGIHQPQHF,TGTGCCAGTAGTATAACGGGGGGGATCCATCAGCCCCAGCATTTT
NA,TRBJ2-7,TRBV6-5,TRBD2,CASSPWGGPSYEQYF,TGTGCCAGCAGCCCCTGGGGGGGACCCTCCTACGAGCAGTACTTC
NA,TRBJ2-1,TRBV7-2,NA,CASSEQLASEQFF,TGTGCCAGCAGCGAGCAACTAGCCTCTGAGCAGTTCTTC
NA,TRBJ1-4,TRBV30,NA,CAWSRTRFENEKLFF,TGTGCCTGGAGTCGAACCAGGTTCGAGAATGAAAAACTGTTTTTT
NA,TRBJ2-2,TRBV6-6,NA,CASTRGETGELFF,TGTGCCAGCACCCGAGGGGAAACCGGGGAGCTGTTTTTT
once,TRBJ2-6,TRBV18,NA,CASSLDFGANVLTF,TGTGCCAGCTCCCTCGACTTTGGGGCCAACGTCCTGACTTTC
NA,TRBJ1-2,TRBV28,TRBD1,CASTLGGLRDSNYGYTF,TGTGCCAGCACCCTAGGGGGCCTTAGGGATTCTAACTATGGCTACACCTTC
NA,TRBJ2-2,TRBV6-5,NA,CASSYSFVDPGELFF,TGTGCCAGCAGTTACTCGTTCGTGGATCCCGGGGAGCTGTTTTTT
NA,TRBJ1-1,TRBV6-1,TRBD1,CASSFTGDTEAFF,TGTGCCAGCAGTTTTACAGGGGACACTGAAGCTTTCTTT
NA,TRBJ1-2,TRBV19,NA,CASSIEGYGYTF,TGTGCCAGTAGTATAGAAGGCTATGGCTACACCTTC
few,TRBJ1-1,TRBV6-1,NA,CASAPYTEAFF,TGTGCCAGCGCACCCTACACTGAAGCTTTCTTT
NA,TRBJ2-1,TRBV19,NA,CASSEGTDNEQFF,TGTGCCAGTAGTGAAGGGACGGACAATGAGCAGTTCTTC
NA,TRBJ1-2,TRBV13,TRBD1,CASSIRTGGSGYTF,TGTGCCAGCAGCATTCGCACAGGGGGCTCTGGCTACACCTTC
NA,TRBJ2-1,TRBV6-5,NA,CASRRESYNEQFF,TGTGCCAGCAGAAGGGAATCCTACAATGAGCAGTTCTTC
few,TRBJ1-1,TRBV4-2,NA,CASSQVGQTNTEAFF,TGTGCCAGCAGCCAAGTCGGACAGACGAACACTGAAGCTTTCTTT